These T cell receptor beta chains were read from a single sample in a study of STAT3 mutations in large granular lymphocyte leukemia. The table came from immunoSEQ multiplex PCR; TCRdb's copy has only in-frame clones and leaves some out. The sample lists tens of thousands of clones; 70% to 80% were seen once. Material: peripheral blood mononuclear cells. The receptors were sampled from a woman between 45 and 65 years old with T-cell large granular lymphocyte leukemia. Some clones in this sample may be carry-over from other donors' samples. Both conserved end residues are part of each CDR3. The D gene is left open where the match is weak. Some rows mark clone size as missing; the rest say once, few, many or name a class of expanded clone.

>TRBV30|TRBJ1-1|few|.
CAWVTIVRAFF
TGTGCCTGGGTTACCATTGTACGAGCTTTCTTT
>TRBV13|TRBJ2-2|.|TRBD1
CASSPGQGWAGELFF
TGTGCCAGCAGCCCGGGACAGGGGTGGGCCGGGGAGCTGTTTTTT
>TRBV27|TRBJ1-2|few|.
CASSSVGYNYGYTF
TGTGCCAGCAGTTCCGTCGGGTATAACTATGGCTACACCTTC
>TRBV6-6|TRBJ2-7|.|.
CATESGYEQYF
TGTGCCACCGAAAGTGGGTACGAGCAGTACTTC
>TRBV6-1|TRBJ2-3|.|TRBD2
CASSARLAGVTDTQYF
TGTGCCAGCAGTGCCCGACTAGCGGGAGTAACAGATACGCAGTATTTT
>TRBV7-2|TRBJ2-7|.|TRBD1
CASSLTGQGGNEQYF
TGTGCCAGCAGCTTAACGGGACAGGGGGGAAACGAGCAGTACTTC
>TRBV6-4|TRBJ2-1|.|.
CASSPQEGGWDEQFF
TGTGCCAGCAGTCCCCAAGAGGGGGGTTGGGATGAGCAGTTCTTC
>TRBV5-1|TRBJ1-4|.|TRBD1
CASSSTGGTNEKLFF
TGCGCCAGCAGCTCTACAGGGGGAACTAATGAAAAACTGTTTTTT
>TRBV5-1|TRBJ2-5|.|.
CASSFGETQYF
TGCGCCAGCAGCTTCGGGGAGACCCAGTACTTC
>TRBV13|TRBJ1-3|.|.
CASSLGRGGSGNTIYF
TGTGCCAGCAGCTTAGGGAGGGGGGGCTCTGGAAACACCATATATTTT
>TRBV7-2|TRBJ2-7|.|.
CASSPRLGEAYEQYF
TGTGCCAGCAGCCCCCGACTAGGGGAAGCCTACGAGCAGTACTTC
>TRBV19|TRBJ2-1|.|TRBD2
CASSIRLAGNNEQFF
TGTGCCAGTAGTATAAGGCTAGCGGGAAACAATGAGCAGTTCTTC
>TRBV15|TRBJ1-2|.|.
CATSVPGTLANYGYTF
TGTGCCACCAGCGTTCCCGGGACTCTCGCCAACTATGGCTACACCTTC
>TRBV5-1|TRBJ1-2|.|.
CASSPQGENYGYTF
TGCGCCAGCAGCCCACAGGGAGAAAACTATGGCTACACCTTC
>TRBV2|TRBJ1-2|.|.
CASSEVANYGYTF
TGTGCCAGCAGTGAAGTAGCAAACTATGGCTACACCTTC
>TRBV27|TRBJ2-2|.|.
CASKSPRYTGELFF
TGTGCCTCCAAAAGTCCGAGGTACACCGGGGAGCTGTTTTTT
>TRBV7-9|TRBJ2-7|.|.
CASSPPRIGEQYF
TGTGCCAGCAGCCCCCCACGGATCGGCGAGCAGTACTTC
>TRBV7-7|TRBJ2-1|.|.
CASSLSRGAVEQFF
TGTGCTAGCAGCTTATCTCGGGGGGCTGTTGAGCAGTTCTTC
>TRBV30|TRBJ1-2|.|.
CAWRRGGYTF
TGTGCCTGGAGACGGGGTGGGTACACCTTC
>TRBV7-2|TRBJ2-1|.|TRBD2
CASSLALSGMGGEQFF
TGTGCCAGCAGCTTAGCGCTTAGCGGGATGGGGGGTGAGCAGTTCTTC
>TRBV9|TRBJ2-2|few|.
CASSAHNTGELFF
TGTGCCAGCAGCGCCCATAACACCGGGGAGCTGTTTTTT
>TRBV5-4|TRBJ1-2|.|TRBD1
CASSKLTTGGDYGYTF
TGTGCCAGCAGCAAACTGACGACAGGGGGGGACTATGGCTACACCTTC
>TRBV5-6|TRBJ2-7|once|TRBD1
CASSLRQGAGEQYF
TGTGCCAGCAGCTTGAGACAGGGGGCCGGCGAGCAGTACTTC
>TRBV18|TRBJ2-4|once|TRBD1
CASSPPDRGPSHQYF
TGTGCCAGCTCACCACCGGACAGGGGGCCTTCACATCAGTACTTC
>TRBV4-3|TRBJ1-1|.|.
CASSQPFQGRNTEAFF
TGCGCCAGCAGCCAGCCTTTCCAGGGGCGGAACACTGAAGCTTTCTTT
>TRBV27|TRBJ1-2|few|TRBD1
CASSPGTGSYGYTF
TGTGCCAGCAGTCCCGGGACAGGGAGCTATGGCTACACCTTC
>TRBV7-2|TRBJ2-3|few|TRBD2
CASSLRAGGSGDTQYF
TGTGCCAGCAGCTTGCGGGCGGGAGGGTCAGGAGATACGCAGTATTTT
>TRBV6-5|TRBJ2-7|.|.
CASSSSSRARQYF
TGTGCCAGCAGTTCGTCGTCCAGGGCTAGGCAGTACTTC
>TRBV9|TRBJ1-1|.|.
CASSVGWLGVGEGTEAFF
TGTGCCAGCAGCGTAGGTTGGCTTGGTGTGGGGGAAGGGACTGAAGCTTTCTTT
>TRBV5-1|TRBJ2-5|.|.
CASSLAGASQETQYF
TGCGCCAGCAGCTTGGCCGGGGCAAGTCAAGAGACCCAGTACTTC
>TRBV29-1|TRBJ2-7|.|.
CSVGDRWSYEQYF
TGCAGCGTTGGTGATCGTTGGTCCTACGAGCAGTACTTC
>TRBV19|TRBJ1-2|few|.
CASRVEVSNYGYTF
TGTGCCAGTAGAGTGGAGGTTTCTAACTATGGCTACACCTTC
>TRBV7-2|TRBJ2-5|.|TRBD2
CASSAGTSFRETQYF
TGTGCCAGCAGCGCCGGGACTAGTTTCCGCGAGACCCAGTACTTC
>TRBV4-1|TRBJ2-1|.|TRBD2
CASSPGLAGYNEQFF
TGCGCCAGCAGCCCGGGACTAGCGGGGTACAATGAGCAGTTCTTC